These T cell receptor beta chains were read from a single sample in a study of control samples from healthy donors and cancer patients. The data were produced by immunoSEQ multiplex PCR, yet TCRdb's version contains in-frame clones alone and is incomplete. The profile covers approximately 52,000 clones, with 90% to 97% appearing a single time and approximately 1.1% taken by the ten largest. Sequenced input: blood. All receptors come from a woman aged 18-29 years in good health. CDR3s include the opening cysteine and the closing phenylalanine or tryptophan. The D gene is left open where the match is weak. Expanded clones get a size class; other rows say once, few or many, or leave the size out.

>TRBJ1-1|TRBV4-1|.|.
TGCGCCAGCAGCCAAGGGAGAGGAATAATCGTCAACACTGAAGCTTTCTTT
CASSQGRGIIVNTEAFF
>TRBJ2-6|TRBV6-6|once|.
TGTGCCAGCAGTTTAACTAGACCCTCTGGGGCCAACGTCCTGACTTTC
CASSLTRPSGANVLTF
>TRBJ1-2|TRBV6-5|.|.
TGTGCCAGCAGTCGAGGGACCAATGGCTACACCTTC
CASSRGTNGYTF
>TRBJ1-2|TRBV12-3/TRBV12-4|.|TRBD1
TGTGCCAGCAGGACAGGGGCAATTGGCTACACCTTC
CASRTGAIGYTF
>TRBJ1-1|TRBV3-1/TRBV3-2|.|.
TGTGCCAGCAGCCAAGGGGGGGTCACTGAAGCTTTCTTT
CASSQGGVTEAFF
>TRBJ2-1|TRBV27|.|.
TGTGCCAGCAGCGCCCGCGGTGGACTCAATGAGCAGTTCTTC
CASSARGGLNEQFF
>TRBJ1-6|TRBV21-1|.|.
TGTGCCAGCAGCCTAACTCACAGGGGCAGTGGATCACCCCTCCACTTT
CASSLTHRGSGSPLHF
>TRBJ1-1|TRBV7-9|.|.
TGTGCCAGCAGCCTATCATCGAACACTGAAGCTTTCTTT
CASSLSSNTEAFF
>TRBJ2-7|TRBV18|.|.
TGTGCCAGCTCACCCGCGTACGGTGTCGACGAGCAGTACTTC
CASSPAYGVDEQYF
>TRBJ2-5|TRBV7-9|.|.
TGTGCCAGCAGCCTAGCCCAGGGCGGTAGGAGGAGGGTGGAGACCCAGTACTTC
CASSLAQGGRRRVETQYF
>TRBJ2-7|TRBV10-2|.|.
TGCGCCAGCAGTGAGGCCGATATCTACGAGCAGTACTTC
CASSEADIYEQYF
>TRBJ2-7|TRBV20-1|.|.
TGCAGTGCTAGTGTCAGCTCCTACGAGCAGTACTTC
CSASVSSYEQYF
>TRBJ1-2|TRBV7-8|.|.
TGTGCCAGCAGCTTAGAGGGGCCTGGCTACACCTTC
CASSLEGPGYTF
>TRBJ2-7|TRBV6-2/TRBV6-3|.|.
TGTGCCAGCAGTTACCAGACAGGAGGCCCGACCTACGAGCAGTACTTC
CASSYQTGGPTYEQYF
>TRBJ1-2|TRBV28|.|.
TGTGCCAGCAGTCAGTATGAGGACACTTATAACTATGGCTACACCTTC
CASSQYEDTYNYGYTF
>TRBJ2-1|TRBV24-1|.|TRBD1
TGTGCCACCAGTGTGACAGGGGGTGAGCAGTTCTTC
CATSVTGGEQFF
>TRBJ2-1|TRBV15|.|.
TGTGCCACCAGCAGAGATGTGAGGGATGAGCAGTTCTTC
CATSRDVRDEQFF
>TRBJ1-6|TRBV7-2|.|.
TGTGCCAGCAGCTTAACCGGGGAAAATTCACCCCTCCACTTT
CASSLTGENSPLHF
>TRBJ1-1|TRBV6-2/TRBV6-3|once|TRBD1
TGTGCCAGCAGCCGAATCGTGACAGGGGTGTTTGAAGCTTTCTTT
CASSRIVTGVFEAFF
>TRBJ2-3|TRBV5-1|.|.
TGCGCCAGCAGCTTGCGCCCTACGGGACTTAGTATTTCAGATACGCAGTATTTT
CASSLRPTGLSISDTQYF
>TRBJ1-2|TRBV30|.|.
TGTGCCTTCGGAGGGAGGGGAAGCTATGGCTACACCTTC
CAFGGRGSYGYTF
>TRBJ1-1|TRBV12-3/TRBV12-4|.|.
TGTGCCAGCAGTTTACTTTTGGGCACTGAAGCTTTCTTT
CASSLLLGTEAFF
>TRBJ1-2|TRBV9|.|.
TGTGCCAGCAGCGTAGCAGGTTGGGGGGTCGCTAACTATGGCTACACCTTC
CASSVAGWGVANYGYTF
>TRBJ1-6|TRBV19|.|.
TGTGCCAGGCAGACTCGAAGGACAGTTAGCTCCTATAATTCACCCCTCCACTTT
CARQTRRTVSSYNSPLHF
>TRBJ1-2|TRBV6-1|.|.
TGTGCCAGCAGTGAATCGGGGCAGTTCAACTATGGCTACACCTTC
CASSESGQFNYGYTF
>TRBJ1-2|TRBV15|.|.
TGTGCCACCAGCAGAGATGGATCGGCGACTAACTATGGCTACACCTTC
CATSRDGSATNYGYTF
>TRBJ1-1|TRBV19|.|.
TGTGCCAGTAGTGCACTTTACGGGACACTCGACACTGAAGCTTTCTTT
CASSALYGTLDTEAFF
>TRBJ1-2|TRBV9|.|TRBD1
TGTGCCAGCAGCATTACATCCGGGACAGGGGGCTATGGCTACACCTTC
CASSITSGTGGYGYTF
>TRBJ1-2|TRBV5-6|once|.
TGTGCCAGCAGCGACGGTGGACATGGCTACACCTTC
CASSDGGHGYTF
>TRBJ1-2|TRBV12-5|.|.
TGTGCTAGTGGTCCCCTCCCTTTGGACACCCTGAGATTTAACTATGGCTACACCTTC
CASGPLPLDTLRFNYGYTF
>TRBJ2-1|TRBV10-1|.|TRBD2
TGCGCCAGCAGTATTAGCGGGGGATTGGACAATGAGCAGTTCTTC
CASSISGGLDNEQFF
>TRBJ1-4|TRBV28|.|.
TGTGCCAGCAGGTTGAGGGAGGAAAAACTGTTTTTT
CASRLREEKLFF
>TRBJ1-2|TRBV5-4|.|.
TGTGCCAGCAGCTTGGTGGGGGTCGGCTACACCTTC
CASSLVGVGYTF
>TRBJ2-1|TRBV4-1|.|TRBD1
TGCGCCAGTACAGGGGAGAGCGACAATGAGCAGTTCTTC
CASTGESDNEQFF
>TRBJ2-7|TRBV2|.|.
TGTGCCAGCAGCTACTCCTACGAGCAGTACTTC
CASSYSYEQYF
>TRBJ2-7|TRBV27|.|TRBD1
TGTGCCAGCAGTTTATCGTTAGGGGACAGGGGTTACGAGCAGTACTTC
CASSLSLGDRGYEQYF
>TRBJ1-4|TRBV11-2|.|.
TGTGCCAGCAGCTTAGAGGGGGCGGGGACTAAGAATGAAAAACTGTTTTTT
CASSLEGAGTKNEKLFF
>TRBJ1-1|TRBV30|.|.
TGTGCCTGGAGTCCAGTAAATCTGAACACTGAAGCTTTCTTT
CAWSPVNLNTEAFF
>TRBJ2-2|TRBV28|.|.
TGTGCCAGCAGACTCGCGGGGGCCAACACCGGGGAGCTGTTTTTT
CASRLAGANTGELFF
>TRBJ1-2|TRBV28|.|TRBD1
TGTGCCAGCAGTCCGATTGGACAGGGACCATATGGCTACACCTTC
CASSPIGQGPYGYTF
>TRBJ2-1|TRBV14|.|TRBD2
TGTGCCAGCAGCCAAGTAGGGCTAGCGGCCTACGCACCAAGCGACAATGAGCAGTTCTTC
CASSQVGLAAYAPSDNEQFF
>TRBJ2-3|TRBV11-1|.|.
TGTGCCAGCAGCTATAGCGGAAACCAGGTTTCAGATACGCAGTATTTT
CASSYSGNQVSDTQYF
>TRBJ2-5|TRBV10-3|.|.
TGTGCCATCAGTGAGTCTGCGGCGGCGGAGACCCAGTACTTC
CAISESAAAETQYF
>TRBJ1-5|TRBV2|.|TRBD1
TGTGCCAGCAGTGTACAGGGGCGGATGGTTCCCCAGCATTTT
CASSVQGRMVPQHF
>TRBJ2-7|TRBV6-1|.|.
TGTGCCAGCAGTGAAAGTACGGGAGACTCCTACGAGCAGTACTTC
CASSESTGDSYEQYF
>TRBJ1-2|TRBV15|.|.
TGTGCCACCAGCAGAGATTATCATGGCTACACCTTC
CATSRDYHGYTF
>TRBJ2-2|TRBV2|once|.
TGTGCCAGCAGTGGTTCGACCACCGGGGAGCTGTTTTTT
CASSGSTTGELFF
>TRBJ2-1|TRBV7-3|.|TRBD2
TGTGCCAGCAGCGACCCCGGGGGGCGGGGGGGCCCCAATGAGCAGTTCTTC
CASSDPGGRGGPNEQFF
>TRBJ2-2|TRBV2|.|.
TGTGCCAGCAGTGAAGCGCTTCCGGGGAGGAACACCGGGGAGCTGTTTTTT
CASSEALPGRNTGELFF
>TRBJ2-3|TRBV28|.|TRBD2
TGTGCCAGCAGTCGCGGGGGGGCGCGGGCAGATACGCAGTATTTT
CASSRGGARADTQYF
>TRBJ1-1|TRBV13|.|.
TGTGCCAGCAGCCGCCGTACTGAAGCTTTCTTT
CASSRRTEAFF
>TRBJ1-4|TRBV14|.|.
TGTGCCAGCAGTCAGGCCCGATATGAAAAACTGTTTTTT
CASSQARYEKLFF
>TRBJ1-3|TRBV11-2|.|.
TGTGCCAGCAGCCCCGGGACATATGGAAACACCATATATTTT
CASSPGTYGNTIYF
>TRBJ1-4|TRBV15|.|TRBD1
TGTGCCACCAGCAGAGAGATAGGGACAGGGAGTGAAAAACTGTTTTTT
CATSREIGTGSEKLFF
>TRBJ2-2|TRBV3-1/TRBV3-2|.|TRBD1
TGTGCCAGCAGCCCTCGACAGGGGGAAGCCGGGGAGCTGTTTTTT
CASSPRQGEAGELFF
>TRBJ2-5|TRBV2|once|.
TGTGCCAGCAGTGAAGAGACCCAGTACTTC
CASSEETQYF
>TRBJ1-1|TRBV6-6|.|.
TGTGCCAGCAGTTACTCGTCAGAGACGGGACCCGCGGGGTTT
CASSYSSETGPAGF
>TRBJ1-2|TRBV6-2/TRBV6-3|.|.
TGTGCCAGCAGTTACGGAGGGAACTATGGCTACACCTTC
CASSYGGNYGYTF
>TRBJ2-3|TRBV19|.|TRBD1
TGTGCCAGTAGTCCCCGGTTCAGGGGGCTCACAGATACGCAGTATTTT
CASSPRFRGLTDTQYF
>TRBJ2-5|TRBV7-9|.|TRBD1
TGTGCCAGCAGCAATTCGAGGGACAGCCAAGAGACCCAGTACTTC
CASSNSRDSQETQYF